Sequencing of this TCR beta chain was carried out in a study of CD8+CD57+ T cells in acquired aplastic anemia. Concerning this clonotype: Because the CDR3 is missing its conserved closing phenylalanine or tryptophan, this is likely a read error.

V gave up 10 bases and J gave up 5 bases, with 9 bases separating them. Germline V gives CDR1 WNHNN, CDR2 SYGVQD (reference sequence). The CDR3 covers 11 residues. For CDR3 and TCR beta VDJ profiling, genomic DNA was the template used. TCRdb used MiXCR to reprocess the reads, holding one entry per CDR3 protein. This table holds some 170,000 distinct CDR3 sequences, around 48% found once. Individuals selected for sequencing had exhibited CD8+CD57+ cell expansion on flow cytometry. The sequence came from a human donor with aplastic anemia. V gene TRBV10-1 combines with J gene TRBJ1-3; tentatively, D is TRBD1 (6 bases). Sequencing input: sorted CD4+, CD8+, or CD8+CD57+ T cells (not recorded which) from PBMCs. The CDR3 reads CAIQGRNTIYL. The CDR3 coding sequence is TGCGCCATCCAGGGGCGAAACACCATATATCTT.